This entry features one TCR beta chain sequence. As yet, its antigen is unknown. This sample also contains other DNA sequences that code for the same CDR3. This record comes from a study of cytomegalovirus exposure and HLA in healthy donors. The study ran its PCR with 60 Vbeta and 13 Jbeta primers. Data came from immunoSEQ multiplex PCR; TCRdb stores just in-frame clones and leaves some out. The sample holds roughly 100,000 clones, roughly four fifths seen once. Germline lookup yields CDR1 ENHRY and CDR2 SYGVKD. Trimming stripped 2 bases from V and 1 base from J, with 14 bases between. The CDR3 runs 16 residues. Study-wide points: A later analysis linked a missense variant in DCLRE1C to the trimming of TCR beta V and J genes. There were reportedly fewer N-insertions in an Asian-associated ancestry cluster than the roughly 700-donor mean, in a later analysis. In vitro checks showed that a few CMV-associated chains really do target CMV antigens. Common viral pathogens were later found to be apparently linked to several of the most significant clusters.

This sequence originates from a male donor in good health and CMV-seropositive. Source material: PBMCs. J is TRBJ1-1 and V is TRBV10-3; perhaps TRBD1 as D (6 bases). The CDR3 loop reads CAISEGAGVTNTEAFF. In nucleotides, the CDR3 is TGTGCCATCAGTGAGGGGGCAGGGGTAACGAACACTGAAGCTTTCTTT.